Given below is one T cell receptor (beta chain) in context. CDR1 and CDR2 from the germline V gene are SGHDT and YYEEEE. This CDR3 spans 15 amino acids. Trimming left V 2 bases short and J 5 bases short, with 17 bases between. This sample is part of a study of blood T cell repertoires in COVID-19. Background on the study: Samples of COVID-19 (acute and convalescent) were obtained from the United States, Italy and Spain.

TCRdb's copy holds only in-frame clones and misses some; the assay was immunoSEQ multiplex PCR. The table lists around 260,000 clones, approximately 88% of them singletons. A Seattle source enrolled patients during active infection and followed them longitudinally. The clonotype originates from a woman in her 70s with COVID-19, enrolled during active disease. The specimen sequenced was peripheral blood. This chain joins TRBV5-6 and TRBJ2-7; D gene unclear. The CDR3 DNA is TGTGCCAGCAGCTTTGGTCTCGAAGCTCCGGACGAGCAGTACTTC. It translates to CASSFGLEAPDEQYF.